This TCR beta chain was found in a study of CD8+ T cells in alopecia areata. Study conclusions and caveats: For lesional scalp, especially alopecia totalis/universalis, clonality was higher than in normal scalp.

With 6 bases removed from V and 1 base from J, the gap between germline ends came to 6 bases. Per the germline V gene, CDR1 is SQVTM and CDR2 is ANQGSEA. The CDR3 has 11 residues. Reverse transcription of extracted RNA yielded cDNA, which provided the sequencing template. Produced via immunoSEQ multiplex PCR; TCRdb's table is partial and in-frame only. This sample has approximately 160,000 clones, with less than 70% found just once. On this clone itself: Its antigen remains unidentified. Other DNA sequences within the sample encode an identical CDR3.

Treatment defined: oral pan-JAK inhibitor, 5-10 mg twice daily. This receptor was taken from a human donor with alopecia areata. Sample: CD4+ T cells sorted from blood, taken at week 24, from a patient treated with tofacitinib. The rearrangement uses TRBV29-1 and TRBJ2-5, with unresolved D. The CDR3 loop is CSVVPQETQYF. In DNA, the CDR3 is TGCAGCGTGGTTCCCCAAGAGACCCAGTACTTC.